The clone carrying this T cell receptor beta chain was picked up many times. This sample was included in a study of glioma-infiltrating T cells. Using RNA template, CDR3s of TCR alpha and beta were amplified with iRepertoire arm-PCR. Via MiXCR, TCRdb re-called the multiplex PCR reads, giving one row per CDR3 protein. The table records 100,000 to 150,000 distinct CDR3 sequences, 23% of them present only once. V lost 5 bases and J lost 0, with 10 bases in between. Germline CDR1 SGHTA, CDR2 FQGNSA. CDR3 length: 14 residues. The source material was glioma tissue, nonneoplastic brain tissue, or PBMCs (not recorded which). This clonotype was obtained from a human donor with low-grade glioma or glioblastoma, undergoing nonglioma brain surgery, or in good health (not recorded which). The V gene is TRBV7-2, the J gene TRBJ1-1; D is unresolved. The DNA for the CDR3 is TGTGCCAGCAGCCCATCGAGCATGAACACTGAAGCTTTCTTT. Its translation: CASSPSSMNTEAFF.